The 31 T cell receptor beta chains presented below share a single source sample, sequenced in a study of Ad26.COV2.S vaccination and SARS-CoV-2 variants. Method: immunoSEQ multiplex PCR; TCRdb's copy keeps in-frame clones and lacks some. The profile covers about half a million clones, with roughly nine tenths appearing a single time and 1.7% taken by the ten largest. Treatment here: around 19 received Ad26.COV2.S at low or high dose, single or two shots; roughly 5 received placebo; per-sample allocation not given. All samples were drawn on day 63, counting from the first vaccine or placebo injection. The source material was peripheral blood, sampled in a trial of Ad26.COV2.S vaccine versus placebo. These receptors originate from a person between 18 and 65 years old who received the Ad26.COV2.S COVID-19 vaccine or a placebo.

This chain connects TRBV4-3 to TRBJ1-2; D might be TRBD1 (5 bases). CDR3 size: 14 residues. CDR1 is LGHNA and CDR2 is YSLEER in the germline V gene. The ends were cut back, 0 bases at V and 6 bases at J, with 11 bases in the middle. In nucleotides, the CDR3 is TGCGCCAGCAGCCAAGATTCCAGGGAGGATGGCTACACCTTC. Residues: CASSQDSREDGYTF.

This clone was counted a single time. This chain links TRBV6-5 with TRBJ2-1, with D tentatively TRBD1 (5 bases). The V end lost 2 bases, the J end lost 7 bases, and 9 bases lay between the germline ends. The length of the CDR3 is 13 residues. CDR1 and CDR2 (germline): MNHEY, SVGAGI. The DNA for the CDR3 is TGTGCCAGCAGTTACACACAGGCGAATGAGCAGTTCTTC. It is translated as CASSYTQANEQFF.

The chain couples TRBV30 to TRBJ2-7, with 8 bases that match TRBD1. The CDR3 spans 11 residues. Germline loops: CDR1 GTSNPN, CDR2 SVGIG (reference sequence). Losses at the gene ends were 5 bases for V and 3 bases for J; bases not matched to a gene: 0. The CDR3: CAWDRGYEQYF. The CDR3 nucleotides are TGTGCCTGGGACAGGGGCTACGAGCAGTACTTC.

The chain carries TRBV6-5 and TRBJ2-1, with 10 positions matching TRBD2. The CDR3 totals 14 residues. Germline V gene data show CDR1 as MNHEY and CDR2 as SVGAGI. V gave up 6 bases and J gave up 7 bases; unmatched junction bases: 6. CDR3 in amino acids: CASRPGLARNEQFF. In DNA form, the CDR3 reads TGTGCCAGCAGGCCGGGACTAGCGCGAAATGAGCAGTTCTTC.

The V and J genes are TRBV11-2 and TRBJ2-7; D possibly uses TRBD1 or TRBD2 (5 bases each). V shed 4 bases and J shed 7 bases, with 20 bases lying between them. Germline CDR1 is SGHAT and CDR2 is FQNNGV. The CDR3 loop spans 15 amino acids. The CDR3 region has the DNA TGTGCCAGCAGCTCAAATCCTACCGGGGCGTTGGAGCAGTACTTC. As protein: CASSSNPTGALEQYF.

The chain employs TRBV7-9 and TRBJ1-2, with 7 positions matching TRBD1. Trimming at V came to 5 bases and at J to 9 bases, leaving 9 bases not matched to a gene. Germline V lookup: CDR1 SEHNR, CDR2 FQNEAQ (reference sequence). This CDR3 contains 13 residues. The CDR3 nucleotides read TGTGCCAGCAGCACCCTACGACAGGGTCGCTACACCTTC. Protein sequence: CASSTLRQGRYTF.

The chain carries TRBV10-3 and TRBJ2-7; possibly TRBD1 or TRBD2 for D (5 bases each). Germline CDR1 ENHRY, CDR2 SYGVKD. There are 15 residues in the CDR3. V was shortened by 6 bases and J by 2 bases, with 17 bases between the two germline ends. CDR3 coding DNA: TGTGCCATCAGGGGGGACCCGGATTATACCTACGAGCAGTACTTC. Its translation is CAIRGDPDYTYEQYF.

The chain carries TRBV2 and TRBJ1-6; D might be TRBD1 (5 bases). The CDR3 consists of 15 residues. Between the trimmed V and J ends, which lost 7 bases and 8 bases, there was a span of 18 bases. The V gene's germline CDR1 is SNHLY and CDR2 FYNNEI. CDR3 loop: CASTSTSGEYSPLHF. CDR3 DNA sequence: TGTGCCAGCACCTCTACGTCGGGGGAATATTCACCCCTCCACTTT.

V usage is TRBV4-3 and J usage is TRBJ2-7; possibly TRBD1 for D (5 bases). Per the germline V gene, CDR1 is LGHNA and CDR2 is YSLEER. V was pared by 3 bases and J by 1 base, with 10 bases between. CDR3 length: 14 residues. As DNA, the CDR3 is TGCGCCAGCAGCCAGACAGCCGTTTCCTACGAGCAGTACTTC. Translation: CASSQTAVSYEQYF.

The V call is TRBV28, the J call TRBJ2-7; D unclear. V dropped 6 bases and J dropped 0 bases, with 9 bases sitting between them. Looked up from germline, CDR1 is MDHEN and CDR2 is SYDVKM. The CDR3 runs 13 residues. DNA of the CDR3: TGTGCCAGCAGAAACGGGTACTCCTACGAGCAGTACTTC. Protein product: CASRNGYSYEQYF.

CDR3 protein: CASSLGLAGSSDTQYF. CDR3 nucleotide sequence: TGCGCCAGCAGCCTCGGACTAGCGGGTAGTTCAGATACGCAGTATTTT. This chain joins TRBV5-1 and TRBJ2-3; 11 positions match TRBD2. Germline CDR1 and CDR2: SGHRS and YFSETQ. This CDR3 is 16 amino acids long. V shed 4 bases and J 4 bases; nucleotides not matched to a gene: 8.

The chain couples TRBV29-1 to TRBJ2-1; 9 nucleotides match TRBD1. Trimming at V came to 6 bases and at J to 4 bases, leaving 4 bases not matched to a gene. Per germline, CDR1 SQVTM and CDR2 ANQGSEA. CDR3 length: 13 amino acids. The CDR3 sequence: CSVRTGAYNEQFF. Written as DNA, the CDR3 is TGCAGCGTCCGGACAGGGGCGTACAATGAGCAGTTCTTC.

J is TRBJ1-3 and V is TRBV19; weak D call: TRBD1 (6 bases). CDR1 is LNHDA and CDR2 is SQIVND in the germline V gene (reference sequence). Trimming left V 3 bases short and J 2 bases short, with 8 bases between. CDR3 length: 14 amino acids. The CDR3 region is CASSIGDTGNTIYF. The CDR3, as DNA: TGTGCCAGTAGTATTGGGGACACTGGAAACACCATATATTTT.

V gene TRBV7-8 combines with J gene TRBJ1-2; the match to TRBD1 covers 8 bases. The CDR3 extends over 14 amino acids. With 5 bases clipped from V and 3 bases from J, the junction kept 5 bases outside the gene matches. The germline V gene encodes CDR1 SGHVS and CDR2 FQNEAQ. This CDR3 is CASSPRTGHYGYTF. The CDR3 region has the DNA TGTGCCAGCAGCCCCAGGACAGGGCACTATGGCTACACCTTC.

This chain connects TRBV4-1 to TRBJ1-4; a possible D gene is TRBD1 (6 bases). Germline loops: CDR1 MGHRA, CDR2 YSYEKL. The germline V and J ends were trimmed by 1 base and 3 bases, with 12 bases remaining between them. CDR3 length equals 16 residues. The CDR3, as DNA: TGCGCCAGCAGCCAAGTAAGGGGGGAAGCTAATGAAAAACTGTTTTTT. It yields the protein CASSQVRGEANEKLFF.

The chain links TRBV7-9 to TRBJ2-2; a possible D gene is TRBD1 (6 bases). This CDR3 region has 12 residues. Trimming left V 2 bases short and J 10 bases short, with 8 bases between. The V gene's germline CDR1 is SEHNR and CDR2 FQNEAQ (reference sequence). The CDR3: CASSLQGKELFF. CDR3 DNA: TGTGCCAGCAGCTTACAGGGGAAGGAGCTGTTTTTT.

The chain recombines TRBV12-3 or TRBV12-4 with TRBJ1-1, with D possibly being TRBD1 (5 bases). Trimming removed 6 bases at V and 7 bases at J, with 12 bases between. The CDR3 sequence is 12 residues long. CDR3 in amino acids: CASRFKRGEAFF. For the CDR3, the DNA is TGTGCCAGCAGGTTCAAAAGGGGTGAAGCTTTCTTT.

The genes are TRBV2 and TRBJ1-2; D unresolved. Germline loops: CDR1 SNHLY, CDR2 FYNNEI. This CDR3 has 14 amino acids. V gave up 4 bases and J gave up 2 bases, with 11 bases separating them. The CDR3 loop is CASSAKALNYGYTF. The CDR3 region has the DNA TGTGCCAGCAGTGCGAAGGCTTTGAACTATGGCTACACCTTC.

V is TRBV7-3 and J is TRBJ2-2, with TRBD2 matching over 8 bases. J gave up 5 bases and V 5 bases, and 7 bases lay outside the gene matches. The V gene's germline CDR1 is SGHTA and CDR2 FQGTGA. The CDR3 is 15 residues long. CDR3 residues: CASSLGLGSTGELFF. In nucleotides, the CDR3 is TGTGCCAGCAGCCTGGGACTAGGGTCGACCGGGGAGCTGTTTTTT.

V is TRBV4-1 and J is TRBJ1-5, with a possible D match to TRBD1 (5 bases). CDR3 length equals 14 residues. V lost 5 bases to trimming and J lost 2 bases, with 10 bases between them. CDR1 MGHRA and CDR2 YSYEKL come from the germline V gene. CDR3 protein: CASSGGSGNQPQHF. The CDR3 nucleotides are TGCGCCAGCAGCGGGGGATCGGGCAATCAGCCCCAGCATTTT.

The chain joins TRBV15 to TRBJ2-7, with TRBD1 as a possible D gene (5 bases). V shed 1 base and J shed 2 bases, with 12 bases lying between them. The CDR3 loop spans 15 amino acids. The germline V gene encodes CDR1 LNHNV and CDR2 YYDKDF (reference sequence). CDR3 nucleotide sequence: TGTGCCACCAGCAGAGGAAGGGGCCCGACCTACGAGCAGTACTTC. Amino acids: CATSRGRGPTYEQYF. Based on the CDR3 plus reference TRBV15 and TRBJ2-7, the full variable domain is DAMVIQNPRYQVTQFGKPVTLSCSQTLNHNVMYWYQQKSSQAPKLLFHYYDKDFNNEADTPDNFQSRRPNTSFCFLDIRSPGLGDTAMYLCATSRGRGPTYEQYFGPGTRLTVT.

This chain uses TRBV19 with TRBJ1-6, with D tentatively TRBD1 (6 bases). This CDR3 is built from 12 residues. V was shortened by 7 bases and J by 7 bases, with 8 bases between the two germline ends. From germline, CDR1 is LNHDA and CDR2 SQIVND (reference sequence). CDR3 residues: CASKGGNSPLHF. The DNA of the CDR3 is TGTGCCAGTAAGGGGGGAAATTCACCCCTCCACTTT.

The chain uses TRBV19 and TRBJ2-3; 8 bases map to TRBD2. CDR3 length: 13 amino acids. The V segment lost 5 bases and the J segment 5 bases; nucleotides outside the gene matches: 3. Germline lookup yields CDR1 LNHDA and CDR2 SQIVND (reference sequence). The CDR3 sequence is CASSALAVDTQYF. Written as DNA, the CDR3 is TGTGCCAGTAGTGCACTAGCGGTAGATACGCAGTATTTT.

The rearrangement joins TRBV20-1 to TRBJ1-1; TRBD1 might be the D (5 bases). The CDR3 covers 15 residues. V was cut by 3 bases and J by 5 bases, with 19 bases left in between. Germline CDR1 reads DFQATT; CDR2 reads SNEGSKA (reference sequence). The CDR3 protein is CSASQGSWGGTEAFF. In DNA form, the CDR3 reads TGCAGTGCTAGTCAGGGCAGTTGGGGAGGGACTGAAGCTTTCTTT.

The CDR3 DNA sequence: TGCGCCAGCAGCCCCCGACTAGCGGGAGTACCCTACGAGCAGTACTTC. Its translation: CASSPRLAGVPYEQYF. The chain carries TRBV5-1 and TRBJ2-7; TRBD2 aligns across 12 bases. CDR1 and CDR2 from the germline V gene are SGHRS and YFSETQ. CDR3 length: 16 amino acids. Trimming at V came to 4 bases and at J to 2 bases, leaving 7 bases not matched to a gene.

This clone has a handful of counts. The rearrangement uses TRBV10-3 and TRBJ1-6, with D maybe TRBD1 (6 bases). Germline CDR1 is ENHRY and CDR2 is SYGVKD. This CDR3 has 16 amino acids. The V and J ends lost 6 bases and 0 bases respectively, with 12 bases between them. The CDR3 sequence is CAIRGGASSYNSPLHF. In DNA form, the CDR3 reads TGTGCCATCAGAGGGGGAGCGAGCTCCTATAATTCACCCCTCCACTTT.

This chain joins TRBV14 and TRBJ1-3; D unresolved. Trimming took 5 bases from V and 4 from J, leaving 9 bases between them. In germline, CDR1 is SGHDN, CDR2 FVKESK. This CDR3 is built from 13 residues. CDR3 sequence: CASSVAGGNTIYF. The CDR3 DNA reads TGTGCCAGCAGCGTGGCGGGGGGAAACACCATATATTTT.

This chain joins TRBV11-3 and TRBJ2-7, with TRBD1 matching over 9 bases. The V gene's germline CDR1 is SGHNT and CDR2 YENEEA. This CDR3 is 14 amino acids long. J gave up 3 bases and V 3 bases, and 3 bases lay outside the gene matches. The CDR3 DNA reads TGTGCCAGCAGCTTGGACAGGGGTAGCTACGAGCAGTACTTC. It codes for CASSLDRGSYEQYF.

The chain links TRBV27 to TRBJ1-4; no reliable D call. This CDR3 spans 13 amino acids. Germline CDR1 MNHEY, CDR2 SMNVEV (reference sequence). V was trimmed by 6 bases and J by 3 bases, leaving 8 bases between them. The CDR3 is CASRARSNEKLFF. CDR3 bases: TGTGCCAGCAGAGCCAGATCTAATGAAAAACTGTTTTTT.

This chain links TRBV2 with TRBJ2-2; possibly TRBD1 for D (6 bases). CDR3 length: 15 residues. The germline V gene encodes CDR1 SNHLY and CDR2 FYNNEI. The germline V and J ends were trimmed by 8 bases and 7 bases, with 20 bases remaining between them. DNA of the CDR3: TGTGCCAGCGGAAGTCGCAGGGGCATAAACGGGGAGCTGTTTTTT. Its protein is CASGSRRGINGELFF.

The chain uses TRBV6-2 or TRBV6-3 and TRBJ1-2; 9 positions agree with TRBD1. This CDR3 is 16 amino acids long. Germline V gene sequence: CDR1 MNHEY, CDR2 SVGEGT. V lost 0 bases and J lost 5; bases outside the gene matches: 7. The CDR3 here is CASSYSQGQGLYGYTF. CDR3 nucleotides: TGTGCCAGCAGTTACTCGCAGGGACAGGGCTTGTATGGCTACACCTTC.